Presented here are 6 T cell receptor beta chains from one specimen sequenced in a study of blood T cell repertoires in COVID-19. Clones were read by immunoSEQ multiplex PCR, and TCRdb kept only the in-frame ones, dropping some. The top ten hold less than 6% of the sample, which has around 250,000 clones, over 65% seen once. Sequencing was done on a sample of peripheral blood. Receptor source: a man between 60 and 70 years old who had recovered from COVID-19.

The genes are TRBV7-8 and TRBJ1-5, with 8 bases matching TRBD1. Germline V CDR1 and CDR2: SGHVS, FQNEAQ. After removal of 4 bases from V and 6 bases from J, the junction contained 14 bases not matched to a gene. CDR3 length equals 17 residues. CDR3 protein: CASSSTSRGPVSQPQHF. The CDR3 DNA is TGTGCCAGCAGCTCTACCTCCAGGGGGCCGGTTAGTCAGCCCCAGCATTTT.

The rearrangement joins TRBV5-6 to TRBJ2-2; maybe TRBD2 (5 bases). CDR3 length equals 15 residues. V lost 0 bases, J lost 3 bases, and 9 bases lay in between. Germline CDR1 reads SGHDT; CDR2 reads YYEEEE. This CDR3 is CASSLVSEDTGELFF. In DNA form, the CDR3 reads TGTGCCAGCAGCTTGGTTAGCGAGGACACCGGGGAGCTGTTTTTT.

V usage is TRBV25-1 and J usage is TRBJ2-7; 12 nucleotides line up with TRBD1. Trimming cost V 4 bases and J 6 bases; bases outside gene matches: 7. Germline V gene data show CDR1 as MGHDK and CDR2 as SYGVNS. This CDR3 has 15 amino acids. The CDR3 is CASSVGTGGVTEQYF. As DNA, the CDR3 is TGTGCCAGCAGTGTAGGGACAGGGGGCGTGACCGAGCAGTACTTC.

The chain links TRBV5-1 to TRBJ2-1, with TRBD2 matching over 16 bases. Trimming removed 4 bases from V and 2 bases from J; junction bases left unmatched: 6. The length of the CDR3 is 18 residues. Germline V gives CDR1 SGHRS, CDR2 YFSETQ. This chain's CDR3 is CASSPGLAGGLTYNEQFF. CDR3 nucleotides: TGCGCCAGCAGCCCGGGACTAGCGGGAGGGCTGACCTACAATGAGCAGTTCTTC.

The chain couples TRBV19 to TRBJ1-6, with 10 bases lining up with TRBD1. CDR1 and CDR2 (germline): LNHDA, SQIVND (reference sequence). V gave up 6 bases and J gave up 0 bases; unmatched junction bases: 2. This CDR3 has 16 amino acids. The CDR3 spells CASRGQGISYNSPLHF. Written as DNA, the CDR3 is TGTGCCAGTAGGGGACAGGGGATCTCCTATAATTCACCCCTCCACTTT.

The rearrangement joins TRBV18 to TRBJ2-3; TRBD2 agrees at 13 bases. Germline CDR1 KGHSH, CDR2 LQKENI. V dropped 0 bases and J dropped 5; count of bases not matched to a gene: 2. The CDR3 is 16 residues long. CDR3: CASSPPGLAGEDTQYF. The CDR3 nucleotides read TGTGCCAGCTCACCACCAGGACTAGCGGGAGAAGATACGCAGTATTTT.